The rows below give T cell receptor beta chains drawn from one sample of a study of beta chain features in type 1 diabetes. This table comes from immunoSEQ multiplex PCR, and its TCRdb copy is limited to in-frame clones, with some not included. The sample has around 280,000 clones; approximately 15% are singletons. Sample: naive CD4+ T cells from blood. Receptors originate from a man between 18 and 29 years old with type 1 diabetes. Each CDR3 is given with its conserved first and last residue. The D gene is left open where the match is weak. Only some rows state a clone size, as once, few, many or a class for expanded clones.

v_call: TRBV30
clone_size: NA
j_call: TRBJ1-1
d_call: NA
cdr3_nt: TGTGCCTGGACCAAGCTCGGCAGAGGCACTGAAGCTTTCTTT
cdr3_aa: CAWTKLGRGTEAFF

v_call: TRBV19
clone_size: NA
j_call: TRBJ1-5
d_call: NA
cdr3_nt: TGTGCCAGTACCCCGCACGGGTCCGAACTTAGCAATCAGCCCCAGCATTTT
cdr3_aa: CASTPHGSELSNQPQHF

v_call: TRBV7-9
clone_size: few
j_call: TRBJ2-1
d_call: TRBD2
cdr3_nt: TGTGCCAGCAGCTTAGGCCTTAGCGGGAGCTCCTACAATGAGCAGTTCTTC
cdr3_aa: CASSLGLSGSSYNEQFF

v_call: TRBV15
clone_size: NA
j_call: TRBJ1-5
d_call: NA
cdr3_nt: TGTGCCACCAGCAGAGGGGCAGACAATCAGCCCCAGCATTTT
cdr3_aa: CATSRGADNQPQHF

v_call: TRBV25-1
clone_size: few
j_call: TRBJ1-1
d_call: NA
cdr3_nt: TGTGCCAGCAGTGATAGGGGAGGGGGCACTGAAGCTTTCTTT
cdr3_aa: CASSDRGGGTEAFF

v_call: TRBV27
clone_size: NA
j_call: TRBJ2-1
d_call: TRBD2
cdr3_nt: TGTGCCAGCAGTGAGACTAGCGGTGAATACAATGAGCAGTTCTTC
cdr3_aa: CASSETSGEYNEQFF

v_call: TRBV5-4
clone_size: few
j_call: TRBJ2-1
d_call: TRBD2
cdr3_nt: TGTGCCAGCAGCCAAGGGACTAGCGGGAGGGCCTCCAATGAGCAGTTCTTC
cdr3_aa: CASSQGTSGRASNEQFF

v_call: TRBV5-4
clone_size: NA
j_call: TRBJ2-5
d_call: TRBD1
cdr3_nt: TGTGCCAGCAGCTGGGGGACAGGGGGCGCTTCAGAGACCCAGTACTTC
cdr3_aa: CASSWGTGGASETQYF

v_call: TRBV28
clone_size: few
j_call: TRBJ2-7
d_call: TRBD2
cdr3_nt: TGTGCCAGCAGTTTAGCAGGCGCGGGAGTTGGCTACGAGCAGTACTTC
cdr3_aa: CASSLAGAGVGYEQYF

v_call: TRBV7-9
clone_size: NA
j_call: TRBJ2-7
d_call: TRBD1
cdr3_nt: TGTGCCAGCAGCTTAGCGAAGGGGGCTAGAGGCACCTACGAGCAGTACTTC
cdr3_aa: CASSLAKGARGTYEQYF

v_call: TRBV11-1
clone_size: NA
j_call: TRBJ2-7
d_call: TRBD1
cdr3_nt: TGTGCCAGCAGCTTATACGGGACAGGGTCCTACGAGCAGTACTTC
cdr3_aa: CASSLYGTGSYEQYF

v_call: TRBV18
clone_size: few
j_call: TRBJ2-3
d_call: TRBD1
cdr3_nt: TGTGCCAGCTCACCGACAGGGTTCAGTTCAGATACGCAGTATTTT
cdr3_aa: CASSPTGFSSDTQYF

v_call: TRBV7-2
clone_size: NA
j_call: TRBJ2-1
d_call: NA
cdr3_nt: TGTGCCAGCACCCCGTCCCTTAGCTCCTACAATGAGCAGTTCTTC
cdr3_aa: CASTPSLSSYNEQFF

v_call: TRBV30
clone_size: few
j_call: TRBJ2-7
d_call: TRBD2
cdr3_nt: TGTGCCTGGAGTCAGAGCGGGAGGGCCAGGTACGAGCAGTACTTC
cdr3_aa: CAWSQSGRARYEQYF

v_call: TRBV7-2
clone_size: NA
j_call: TRBJ2-7
d_call: NA
cdr3_nt: TGTGCCAGCAGCTTAGACCGGGGAAACCTCTACGAGCAGTACTTC
cdr3_aa: CASSLDRGNLYEQYF

v_call: TRBV5-4
clone_size: NA
j_call: TRBJ2-7
d_call: TRBD1
cdr3_nt: TGTGCCAGCAGCCCACGGGACAGGGGACCCCACGAGCAGTACTTC
cdr3_aa: CASSPRDRGPHEQYF

v_call: TRBV29-1
clone_size: NA
j_call: TRBJ1-5
d_call: TRBD1
cdr3_nt: TGCAGCGTTACGACAGGGAGAGGTCAGCCCCAGCATTTT
cdr3_aa: CSVTTGRGQPQHF

v_call: TRBV6-6
clone_size: few
j_call: TRBJ2-3
d_call: NA
cdr3_nt: TGTGCCAGCAACTTCAATCGGGACTCCGGCACAGATACGCAGTATTTT
cdr3_aa: CASNFNRDSGTDTQYF

v_call: TRBV6-5
clone_size: once
j_call: TRBJ1-5
d_call: TRBD1
cdr3_nt: TGTGCCAGCAGTAGGGACAGTTATAGCAATCAGCCCCAGCATTTT
cdr3_aa: CASSRDSYSNQPQHF

v_call: TRBV30
clone_size: NA
j_call: TRBJ1-2
d_call: NA
cdr3_nt: TGTGCCTGGAGTGCCAGGGCCGACTATGGCTACACCTTC
cdr3_aa: CAWSARADYGYTF

v_call: TRBV7-9
clone_size: NA
j_call: TRBJ2-7
d_call: TRBD1
cdr3_nt: TGTGCCAGCAGCTTTTGGGACAGGGTAAACGAGCAGTACTTC
cdr3_aa: CASSFWDRVNEQYF

v_call: TRBV7-6
clone_size: few
j_call: TRBJ1-1
d_call: NA
cdr3_nt: TGTGCCAGCAGCTCGGTCAGGGTGGGGAACACTGAAGCTTTCTTT
cdr3_aa: CASSSVRVGNTEAFF

v_call: TRBV4-3
clone_size: few
j_call: TRBJ2-1
d_call: TRBD2
cdr3_nt: TGCGCCAGCAGCCAGCGTAGCGGGGGTGGTACCTACAATGAGCAGTTCTTC
cdr3_aa: CASSQRSGGGTYNEQFF

v_call: TRBV7-9
clone_size: NA
j_call: TRBJ2-1
d_call: NA
cdr3_nt: TGTGCCAACGGGGGCGGGAGAGCTAATGAGCAGTTCTTC
cdr3_aa: CANGGGRANEQFF

v_call: TRBV21-1
clone_size: few
j_call: TRBJ2-5
d_call: NA
cdr3_nt: TGTGCCAGCAGCAAAACGGGGGGAGAGACCCAGTACTTC
cdr3_aa: CASSKTGGETQYF

v_call: TRBV11-2
clone_size: NA
j_call: TRBJ2-1
d_call: TRBD2
cdr3_nt: TGTGCCAGCAGCTTAGTGGCTAGCGGGAGGGCTCAATGGAATGAGCAGTTCTTC
cdr3_aa: CASSLVASGRAQWNEQFF

v_call: TRBV5-1
clone_size: NA
j_call: TRBJ1-4
d_call: TRBD1
cdr3_nt: TGCGCCAGCAGCCGGGGAGACAGGGGAACAACTAATGAAAAACTGTTTTTT
cdr3_aa: CASSRGDRGTTNEKLFF

v_call: TRBV28
clone_size: NA
j_call: TRBJ2-3
d_call: TRBD1
cdr3_nt: TGTGCCAGCAGCGGACAGGTTAGCACAGATACGCAGTATTTT
cdr3_aa: CASSGQVSTDTQYF

v_call: TRBV4-1
clone_size: NA
j_call: TRBJ2-3
d_call: NA
cdr3_nt: TGCGCCAGCAGCCCCCGGACAGATACGCAGTATTTT
cdr3_aa: CASSPRTDTQYF

v_call: TRBV9
clone_size: few
j_call: TRBJ2-7
d_call: TRBD1
cdr3_nt: TGTGCCAGCAGCGCGACAGGGGACTCCTACGAGCAGTACTTC
cdr3_aa: CASSATGDSYEQYF

v_call: TRBV6-6
clone_size: few
j_call: TRBJ2-5
d_call: NA
cdr3_nt: TGTGCCAGCAGACCGAGAGGACATAGTTGGACCCAGTACTTC
cdr3_aa: CASRPRGHSWTQYF

v_call: TRBV7-2
clone_size: NA
j_call: TRBJ2-4
d_call: NA
cdr3_nt: TGTGCCAGCAGCTCCCAGGGGACAGCCAAAAACATTCAGTACTTC
cdr3_aa: CASSSQGTAKNIQYF

v_call: TRBV28
clone_size: few
j_call: TRBJ2-7
d_call: NA
cdr3_nt: TGTGCCAGCAGTTTTCGAGGTACGGGTACCTACGAGCAGTACTTC
cdr3_aa: CASSFRGTGTYEQYF

v_call: TRBV6-5
clone_size: few
j_call: TRBJ1-5
d_call: NA
cdr3_nt: TGTGCCAGCAGTTACTCGATGGGGGCAGGTCAGCCCCAGCATTTT
cdr3_aa: CASSYSMGAGQPQHF

v_call: TRBV7-7
clone_size: NA
j_call: TRBJ2-7
d_call: TRBD1
cdr3_nt: TGTGCCAGCAGCTCTTGGACAGGGGAGATGGTGGTGCAGTACTTC
cdr3_aa: CASSSWTGEMVVQYF

v_call: TRBV19
clone_size: NA
j_call: TRBJ2-1
d_call: TRBD2
cdr3_nt: TGTGCCAGCCTGATGCTAGCGGGGGGTAGCGATGAGCAGTTCTTC
cdr3_aa: CASLMLAGGSDEQFF

v_call: TRBV13
clone_size: NA
j_call: TRBJ2-7
d_call: NA
cdr3_nt: TGTGCCAGCAGCTCCCTTGGAACCGCGGGCGAGCAGTACTTC
cdr3_aa: CASSSLGTAGEQYF

v_call: TRBV19
clone_size: few
j_call: TRBJ2-4
d_call: TRBD2
cdr3_nt: TGTGCCAGTACAGCGGGGGTAGGCAAAAACATTCAGTACTTC
cdr3_aa: CASTAGVGKNIQYF

v_call: TRBV5-4
clone_size: NA
j_call: TRBJ2-3
d_call: NA
cdr3_nt: TGTGCCAGCAGCTTCCCACTAGCTAGCACAGATACGCAGTATTTT
cdr3_aa: CASSFPLASTDTQYF

v_call: TRBV5-6
clone_size: NA
j_call: TRBJ1-1
d_call: TRBD1
cdr3_nt: TGTGCCAGCAGCTTGTTGGGGACAGGGGGTTCGGGAACTGAAGCTTTCTTT
cdr3_aa: CASSLLGTGGSGTEAFF

v_call: TRBV28
clone_size: few
j_call: TRBJ2-1
d_call: NA
cdr3_nt: TGTGCCAGCAGTTTTATTGGTGCGGGGTACTCCTACAATGAGCAGTTCTTC
cdr3_aa: CASSFIGAGYSYNEQFF

v_call: TRBV9
clone_size: few
j_call: TRBJ2-3
d_call: TRBD2
cdr3_nt: TGTGCCAGCAGCGTAGGTGCTAGCGGGAGCACAGATACGCAGTATTTT
cdr3_aa: CASSVGASGSTDTQYF

v_call: TRBV30
clone_size: few
j_call: TRBJ1-2
d_call: TRBD1
cdr3_nt: TGTGCCTGGAGTGTACCGACAGGGGCCTCCCGATATGGCTACACCTTC
cdr3_aa: CAWSVPTGASRYGYTF

v_call: TRBV29-1
clone_size: few
j_call: TRBJ2-5
d_call: NA
cdr3_nt: TGCAGCGTTGGGACTGGCGCAGAGACCCAGTACTTC
cdr3_aa: CSVGTGAETQYF

v_call: TRBV7-2
clone_size: NA
j_call: TRBJ2-4
d_call: TRBD2
cdr3_nt: TGTGCCAGCAGCCTCGGGACTAGCGGGGGGGCCAGGAAAAACATTCAGTACTTC
cdr3_aa: CASSLGTSGGARKNIQYF

v_call: TRBV5-1
clone_size: few
j_call: TRBJ1-4
d_call: NA
cdr3_nt: TGCGCCAGCAGCCGAGGAGGAGTGGGTAGGGAAGGTGAAAAACTGTTTTTT
cdr3_aa: CASSRGGVGREGEKLFF

v_call: TRBV4-1
clone_size: NA
j_call: TRBJ2-5
d_call: TRBD2
cdr3_nt: TGCGCCAGCAGCCATAATCCCCCGGGAGGGCCCTGGCAGACCCAGTACTTC
cdr3_aa: CASSHNPPGGPWQTQYF

v_call: TRBV28
clone_size: NA
j_call: TRBJ2-1
d_call: NA
cdr3_nt: TGTGCCAGCAGCCCCCCCCGCGGAGACCTTTCCTACAATGAGCAGTTCTTC
cdr3_aa: CASSPPRGDLSYNEQFF

v_call: TRBV15
clone_size: few
j_call: TRBJ2-7
d_call: NA
cdr3_nt: TGTGCCACCAGCAGAGGCGACAGCTCCTACGAGCAGTACTTC
cdr3_aa: CATSRGDSSYEQYF

v_call: TRBV5-1
clone_size: few
j_call: TRBJ2-5
d_call: TRBD2
cdr3_nt: TGCGCCAGCAGCTTGGGTGGGACTAGAAGAGAGACCCAGTACTTC
cdr3_aa: CASSLGGTRRETQYF

v_call: TRBV30
clone_size: few
j_call: TRBJ2-4
d_call: TRBD1
cdr3_nt: TGTGCCTGGTCTCCGGGACAGGGGGCTTTTCAGTACTTC
cdr3_aa: CAWSPGQGAFQYF

v_call: TRBV29-1
clone_size: few
j_call: TRBJ1-2
d_call: TRBD1
cdr3_nt: TGCAGCGTCGGGCGACAGGGAGGAAACTATGGCTACACCTTC
cdr3_aa: CSVGRQGGNYGYTF

v_call: TRBV4-1
clone_size: NA
j_call: TRBJ2-5
d_call: NA
cdr3_nt: TGCGCCAGCAGCCAGCACTACTTGATTCAAGAGACCCAGTACTTC
cdr3_aa: CASSQHYLIQETQYF

v_call: TRBV7-2
clone_size: NA
j_call: TRBJ1-1
d_call: NA
cdr3_nt: TGTGCCAGCAGCGTAGTGCGGGACACTGAAGCTTTCTTT
cdr3_aa: CASSVVRDTEAFF

v_call: TRBV2
clone_size: few
j_call: TRBJ2-1
d_call: TRBD2
cdr3_nt: TGTGCCAGCAGTGATGTGGGACTAGCGGAGTTGAGCTCCTACAATGAGCAGTTCTTC
cdr3_aa: CASSDVGLAELSSYNEQFF